What follows describes a single T cell receptor beta chain. The germline CDR1 and CDR2 sequences are LNHDA and SQIVND (reference sequence). The CDR3 contains 14 residues. V dropped 4 bases and J dropped 1 base, with 9 bases sitting between them. These data originate in a study of blood T cell repertoires in COVID-19. Clones were sequenced by immunoSEQ multiplex PCR, and TCRdb holds only the in-frame ones, with some missing. The table shows 320,000 or so clones, with roughly 88% occurring only once. The J gene is TRBJ2-3, the V gene TRBV19; maybe TRBD2 (5 bases). This TCR was recovered from a young man who had recovered from COVID-19. Source material: PBMCs or T cells enriched from blood (not recorded which). This CDR3 reads CASSKLVRTDTQYF. In DNA, the CDR3 is TGTGCCAGTAGTAAACTAGTGCGCACAGATACGCAGTATTTT.